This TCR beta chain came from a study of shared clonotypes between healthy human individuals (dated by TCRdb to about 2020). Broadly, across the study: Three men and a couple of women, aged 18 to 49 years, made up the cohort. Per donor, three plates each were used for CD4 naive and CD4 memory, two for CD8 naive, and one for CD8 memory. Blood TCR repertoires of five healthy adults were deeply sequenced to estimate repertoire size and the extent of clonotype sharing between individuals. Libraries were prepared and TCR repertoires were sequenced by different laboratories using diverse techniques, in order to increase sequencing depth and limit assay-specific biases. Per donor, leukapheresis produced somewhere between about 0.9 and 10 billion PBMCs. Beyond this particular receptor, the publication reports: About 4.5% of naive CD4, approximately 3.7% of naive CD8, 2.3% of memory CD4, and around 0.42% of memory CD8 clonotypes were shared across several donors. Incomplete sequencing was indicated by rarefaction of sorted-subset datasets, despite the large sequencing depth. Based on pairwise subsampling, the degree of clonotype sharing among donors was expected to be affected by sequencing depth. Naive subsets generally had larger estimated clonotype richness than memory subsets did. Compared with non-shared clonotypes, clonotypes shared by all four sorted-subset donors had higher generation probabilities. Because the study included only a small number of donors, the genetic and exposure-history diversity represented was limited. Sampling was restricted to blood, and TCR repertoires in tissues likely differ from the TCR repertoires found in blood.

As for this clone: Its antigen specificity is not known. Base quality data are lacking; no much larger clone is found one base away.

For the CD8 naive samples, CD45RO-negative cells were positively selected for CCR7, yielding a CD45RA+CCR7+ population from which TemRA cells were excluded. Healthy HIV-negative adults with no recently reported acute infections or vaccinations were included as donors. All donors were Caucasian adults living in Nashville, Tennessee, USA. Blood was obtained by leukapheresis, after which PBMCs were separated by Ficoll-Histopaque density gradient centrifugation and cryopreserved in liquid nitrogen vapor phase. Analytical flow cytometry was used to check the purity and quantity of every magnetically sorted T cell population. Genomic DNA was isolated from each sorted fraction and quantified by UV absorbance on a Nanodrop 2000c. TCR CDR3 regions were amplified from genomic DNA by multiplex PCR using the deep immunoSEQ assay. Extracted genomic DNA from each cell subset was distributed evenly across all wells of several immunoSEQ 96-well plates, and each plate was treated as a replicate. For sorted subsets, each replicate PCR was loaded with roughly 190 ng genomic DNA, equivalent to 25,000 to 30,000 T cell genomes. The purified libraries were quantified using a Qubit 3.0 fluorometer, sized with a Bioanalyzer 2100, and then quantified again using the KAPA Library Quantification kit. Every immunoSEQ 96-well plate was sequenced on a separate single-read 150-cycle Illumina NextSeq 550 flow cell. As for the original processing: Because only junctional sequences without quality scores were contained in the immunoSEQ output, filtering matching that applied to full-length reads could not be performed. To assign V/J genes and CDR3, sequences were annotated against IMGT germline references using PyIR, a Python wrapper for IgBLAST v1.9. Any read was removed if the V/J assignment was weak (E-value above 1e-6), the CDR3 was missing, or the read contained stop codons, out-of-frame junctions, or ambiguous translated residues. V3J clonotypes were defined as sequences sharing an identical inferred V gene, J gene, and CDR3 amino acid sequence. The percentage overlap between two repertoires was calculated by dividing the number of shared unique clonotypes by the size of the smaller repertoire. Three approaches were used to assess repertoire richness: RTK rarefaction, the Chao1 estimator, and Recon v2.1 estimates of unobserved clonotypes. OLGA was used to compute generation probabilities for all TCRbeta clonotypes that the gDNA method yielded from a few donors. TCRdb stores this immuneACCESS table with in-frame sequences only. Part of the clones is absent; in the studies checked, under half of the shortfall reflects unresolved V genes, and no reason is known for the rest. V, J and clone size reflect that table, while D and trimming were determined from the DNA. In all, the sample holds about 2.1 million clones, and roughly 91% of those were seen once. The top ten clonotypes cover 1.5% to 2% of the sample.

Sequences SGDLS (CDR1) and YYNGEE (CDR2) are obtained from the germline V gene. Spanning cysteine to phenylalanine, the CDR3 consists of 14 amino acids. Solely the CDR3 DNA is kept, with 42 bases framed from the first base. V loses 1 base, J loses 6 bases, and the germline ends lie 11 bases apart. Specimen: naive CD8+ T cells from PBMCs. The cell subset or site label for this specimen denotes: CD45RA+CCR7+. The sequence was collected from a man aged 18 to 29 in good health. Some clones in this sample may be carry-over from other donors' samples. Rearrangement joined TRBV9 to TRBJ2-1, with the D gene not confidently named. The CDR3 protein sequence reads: CASSVSAGINEQFF. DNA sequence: TGTGCCAGCAGCGTAAGCGCAGGAATCAATGAGCAGTTCTTC.